A selection of T cell receptor beta chains follows, all from one sample in a study of blood T cell repertoires in COVID-19. Repertoires were generated with immunoSEQ multiplex PCR, while TCRdb's copy carries only in-frame clones and drops some. Counted here are around 57,000 clones, roughly 90% occurring once; the ten biggest clones make up around 4.2%. Sequencing used peripheral blood. The origin of the receptors is a middle-aged man with acute or convalescent COVID-19. Each CDR3 is given without its conserved first and last residue. The order of the fields is clone size, J gene, V gene, CDR3 protein. Clone size appears in some rows only: once, few, many, or a class for an expanded clone.

abundance: .; j_gene: TRBJ2-1; v_gene: TRBV7-9; CDR3aa: ASSPTGGLDNEQF
abundance: .; j_gene: TRBJ1-3; v_gene: TRBV9; CDR3aa: ASSVEEGRGNTIY
abundance: .; j_gene: TRBJ2-3; v_gene: TRBV27; CDR3aa: ASSSVLETDTQY
abundance: .; j_gene: TRBJ2-5; v_gene: TRBV28; CDR3aa: ASSSRETQY
abundance: .; j_gene: TRBJ2-7; v_gene: TRBV6-6; CDR3aa: ASSYKTQGHEQY
abundance: .; j_gene: TRBJ2-2; v_gene: TRBV10-1; CDR3aa: ASSQHRQNTGELF
abundance: .; j_gene: TRBJ2-7; v_gene: TRBV11-3; CDR3aa: ASRSSLLRLTSYEQY
abundance: .; j_gene: TRBJ2-1; v_gene: TRBV12-3/TRBV12-4; CDR3aa: ASSTPGLKQF
abundance: .; j_gene: TRBJ2-1; v_gene: TRBV11-3; CDR3aa: ASSFSEESYNEQF
abundance: .; j_gene: TRBJ2-5; v_gene: TRBV7-9; CDR3aa: ASSATREETQY
abundance: once; j_gene: TRBJ2-2; v_gene: TRBV2; CDR3aa: ASSVGVNTGELF
abundance: .; j_gene: TRBJ2-7; v_gene: TRBV5-4; CDR3aa: ASSLRGQYEQY
abundance: .; j_gene: TRBJ1-1; v_gene: TRBV29-1; CDR3aa: SAKQGMNTEAF
abundance: .; j_gene: TRBJ2-1; v_gene: TRBV5-5; CDR3aa: ASSLGASGGNEQF
abundance: .; j_gene: TRBJ1-4; v_gene: TRBV2; CDR3aa: ASSETGKNEKLF
abundance: .; j_gene: TRBJ1-3; v_gene: TRBV2; CDR3aa: ARGDRPYSGNTIY
abundance: .; j_gene: TRBJ2-1; v_gene: TRBV7-9; CDR3aa: ASSPRLAGVNSNEQF
abundance: once; j_gene: TRBJ1-6; v_gene: TRBV9; CDR3aa: ASSVGGAYNSPLH
abundance: .; j_gene: TRBJ2-2; v_gene: TRBV11-2; CDR3aa: ASSLGARTGELF
abundance: once; j_gene: TRBJ1-6; v_gene: TRBV4-1; CDR3aa: ASSQFGLGGDNSPLH
abundance: .; j_gene: TRBJ1-1; v_gene: TRBV30; CDR3aa: AWSVTEGTEAF
abundance: once; j_gene: TRBJ1-2; v_gene: TRBV10-3; CDR3aa: AISDRPGGNYGYT
abundance: .; j_gene: TRBJ1-3; v_gene: TRBV14; CDR3aa: ASSQDRKQAFGNTIY
abundance: .; j_gene: TRBJ2-7; v_gene: TRBV30; CDR3aa: AWRKLAGASYEQY
abundance: .; j_gene: TRBJ1-5; v_gene: TRBV4-2; CDR3aa: ASSQEGADYQPQH
abundance: .; j_gene: TRBJ1-6; v_gene: TRBV28; CDR3aa: ASSLSSMTGRNSPLH
abundance: .; j_gene: TRBJ2-7; v_gene: TRBV27; CDR3aa: ASSLNPGQGAPNEQY
abundance: .; j_gene: TRBJ2-7; v_gene: TRBV7-2; CDR3aa: ASSLNAGGSYEQY
abundance: .; j_gene: TRBJ2-7; v_gene: TRBV6-5; CDR3aa: ASRKRTSGLYEQY
abundance: .; j_gene: TRBJ1-2; v_gene: TRBV9; CDR3aa: ASSVDDRGFWGYT
abundance: .; j_gene: TRBJ2-5; v_gene: TRBV11-3; CDR3aa: ASSRLGDQETQY
abundance: .; j_gene: TRBJ1-6; v_gene: TRBV7-9; CDR3aa: ASSLRGQGASPLH
abundance: .; j_gene: TRBJ2-5; v_gene: TRBV7-2; CDR3aa: ASRPPPYREGRETQY
abundance: .; j_gene: TRBJ1-1; v_gene: TRBV10-3; CDR3aa: AIRPETGRGTEAF
abundance: .; j_gene: TRBJ2-2; v_gene: TRBV29-1; CDR3aa: SVHRNTGELF
abundance: once; j_gene: TRBJ2-2; v_gene: TRBV6-5; CDR3aa: ASRFRTGSTGELF
abundance: once; j_gene: TRBJ2-7; v_gene: TRBV6-2/TRBV6-3; CDR3aa: ASSSVGTGSYEQY
abundance: .; j_gene: TRBJ2-3; v_gene: TRBV24-1; CDR3aa: ATSDFRSGGRPDTQY
abundance: .; j_gene: TRBJ2-5; v_gene: TRBV7-2; CDR3aa: ASSSGSRSETQY
abundance: .; j_gene: TRBJ1-4; v_gene: TRBV3-1/TRBV3-2; CDR3aa: ASSHDGQSEKLF
abundance: .; j_gene: TRBJ1-4; v_gene: TRBV9; CDR3aa: ASSIRQGGTTNEKLF
abundance: .; j_gene: TRBJ1-2; v_gene: TRBV7-9; CDR3aa: ASTTGGKLLYGYT
abundance: .; j_gene: TRBJ2-5; v_gene: TRBV29-1; CDR3aa: SVAGGTQY
abundance: .; j_gene: TRBJ1-1; v_gene: TRBV27; CDR3aa: ASSPYPGNTEAF
abundance: .; j_gene: TRBJ2-7; v_gene: TRBV29-1; CDR3aa: SAPPGQGNHEQY
abundance: .; j_gene: TRBJ1-2; v_gene: TRBV24-1; CDR3aa: ATRDNRVGDYGYT
abundance: .; j_gene: TRBJ1-1; v_gene: TRBV30; CDR3aa: AWSRVMNTEAF
abundance: .; j_gene: TRBJ2-2; v_gene: TRBV7-9; CDR3aa: ASSSGLAGTGELF
abundance: .; j_gene: TRBJ1-6; v_gene: TRBV9; CDR3aa: ASSVTPNANSPLH